The TCR beta chain under discussion was sequenced for a study of T cell repertoires in cytomegalovirus infection. CDR1 is MNHEY, CDR2 SVGEGT, per germline. This CDR3 is 17 amino acids long. TCRdb fed the reads into MiXCR, producing one record per CDR3 protein. The sample has approximately 630,000 distinct CDR3 sequences; 20% to 25% are singletons. The specimen sequenced was CD8+ T cells from PBMCs. This TCR was sampled from a human donor in good health (CMV status not recorded). Some clones in this sample may be carry-over from other donors' samples. The V and J genes are TRBV6-2 or TRBV6-3 and TRBJ2-7; 9 nucleotides line up with TRBD1. CDR3 nucleotide sequence: TGTGCCAGCAGTTCACCGGGACAGGGAGAGTGGCCCTACGAGCAGCACGTC. The encoded protein is CASSSPGQGEWPYEQHV.